The TCR beta chain under discussion was sequenced for a study of cytomegalovirus exposure and HLA in healthy donors (dated by TCRdb to 2016 to 2017). For the wider study: An earlier analysis of more than 550 of the donors reported around 280 Gb of sequence data and 95 million to 130 million unique TCR beta sequences obtained from about 180 million T cells. Several DR-DQ haplotypes were handled as single units for association and clustering, since linkage in the cohort was strong. The study aimed to test whether cataloging public T cell receptors could reveal signatures of past pathogen exposure. Every discovery cohort repertoire had been produced on one sequencing platform. In addition to the first cohort of approximately 670 subjects, a separate validation cohort of approximately 130 different subjects was used. Alongside the repertoire data, information on donor age, sex, ethnicity and CMV serostatus was compiled. The genetic ancestry cluster associated with self-reported Caucasian donors included over 80% of the roughly 380 genotyped donors. To decide whether each TCR beta V gene segment behaved as functional or pseudogenic, an earlier analysis of nearly 600 of the donors relied on high-throughput TCR beta sequencing. To predict cytomegalovirus infection status, the study combined high-throughput TCR immunosequencing, statistical association of individual TCRs with disease status, and machine learning. Both class I and class II loci were covered by HLA typing, at four-digit resolution. On average, roughly 250,000 unique TCR beta nucleotide sequences were sequenced per donor among 398 genotyped donors of the cohort, with 15% to 20% of those sequences being non-productive. A later analysis re-analyzed previously published TCR beta repertoires from about 730 donors and added high-resolution HLA genotyping to study TCR occurrence patterns. Typing coverage differed by locus: A, B, C, DRB1 and DQB1 were typed in about 629-630 donors, DQA1 in 522, DPA1 in 600 to 610, and DPB1 in approximately 450. Genome-wide SNP genotypes for about 65% of the roughly 670 donors were used in a later genetic analysis, which treated that subset as a discovery cohort. An early release that covered some 640 HLA-typed donors contained approximately 300 gigabases of sequencing data and some 87 million unique TCR sequences. The T cell repertoires of 700 or so subjects were profiled by immunosequencing and related to cytomegalovirus serostatus. Rather than drawing on any new phenotypic data, the later analysis identified candidate immune exposures from TCR beta sequences and the way those sequences occurred across donors. Broader findings and caveats from the paper: Correlated functional status among segregating V segments might reflect linkage disequilibrium, but an unknown experimental factor could not be ruled out. It was suggested by the authors that the approach could potentially be generalized to other disease states and immunological phenotypes. The presence/absence analyses assumed that sequencing depth was roughly uniform across donors, and that assumption may not be true. The cohort was sequenced for TCR beta chains only, and without alpha or paired-chain data the features that could be detected were limited. CMV serostatus was the only immune exposure information available for the cohort. In both the original and validation cohorts, the classifier was reported to diagnose cytomegalovirus status with high specificity and sensitivity. A few of the identified cytomegalovirus-associated TCR beta chains were confirmed in vitro to be specific for cytomegalovirus antigens. The 87-base-pair reads could not distinguish some IMGT-functional V segments, including TRBV6-2 and TRBV6-3, so those segments were excluded. When HLA alleles, especially DR and DQ, strongly co-occurred, TCR associations were difficult to assign to individual alleles. Broadly in line with IMGT annotations, most TCR beta V segments showed up in productive rearrangements about 87% or about 30% of the time in an earlier analysis of 587 of the donors. In a later analysis, about 17,000 TCR beta sequences were associated with specific HLA alleles at a false discovery rate of 0.05. A further reported finding was that TCR beta sequences accurately predicted the HLA-A and HLA-B alleles for most subjects in the first cohort. Across donors, most TCR sequences were observed very rarely, whereas some public TCRs were present in many individuals. A later analysis found that HLA-associated TCR beta chains were more clonally expanded and had lower generation probabilities than equally common non-associated chains. A later genetic analysis associated a missense DCLRE1C variant with V-gene and J-gene trimming of TCR beta chains, and an independent cohort replicated the association. A cluster of highly shared sequence variants was judged likely to represent a technical artifact of the sequencing pipeline. In a later analysis, the rate of TCR association differed among HLA loci, with DRB1 alleles having the most associated TCRs and HLA-C alleles having the fewest. Because some donors lacked HLA typing at each locus, the association tests relied only on the typed subset. A later analysis found that most CMV-associated TCR beta chains appeared HLA-restricted, with HLA associations seemingly driven largely by CMV exposure. A later analysis reported that several top co-occurrence clusters appeared linked to parvovirus B19, influenza, CMV and Epstein-Barr virus. Around 16 rarely observed V segments, including chromosome 9 orphons, were excluded from the earlier analysis of almost 600 of the donors because counts were too low. The study listed approximately 160 TCR beta chains as associated with cytomegalovirus. In a later genetic analysis, fewer N-insertions in productive TCRs were reported among donors in an Asian-associated ancestry cluster than the roughly 700-donor mean.

The cohort comprised fewer than 750 healthy bone marrow donors. At the time of sampling, every cohort member was nominally healthy, though immune exposures that went unrecorded were likely present. The donor tested CMV seronegative and was one of the 352 seronegative cohort members. A peripheral blood sample was provided by each donor, and peripheral blood mononuclear cells were used for TCR beta sequencing. Genomic DNA extraction from the blood cell samples was performed with the Qiagen DNeasy Blood Extraction Kit. V loses 4 bases, J loses 2 bases, and the germline ends lie 11 bases apart. From cysteine to phenylalanine, the CDR3 is 15 amino acids long. CDR3 DNA only is kept here, 45 bases in frame from base 1. Based on the germline V gene, the CDR1 and CDR2 sequences are LGHNA and YSLEER. On this clone itself: Its antigen target is currently unknown. Base qualities were left out, and no much larger clone turns up one base away.

The library was produced with the immunoSEQ multiplex PCR assay. For the multiplex PCR, a mixture combining 60 forward primers for TCR Vbeta segments and 13 reverse primers for TCR Jbeta segments was used. The CDR3 region of rearranged TCR beta genes was amplified from genomic DNA by a multiplex PCR assay. Amplified TCR beta libraries were sequenced as 87-base-pair reads on the Illumina HiSeq System. In the original analysis: In a later analysis, 70 million to 95 million unique TCR beta chains were counted across the 650 to 750 repertoires, and some 10 million of these chains were shared by at least two donors. Raw reads were error-corrected and collapsed into unique sequences by a nearest-neighbor algorithm in which closely related sequences were merged to remove PCR and sequencing errors. To assign V, D and J gene segments, CDR3 sequences were aligned to IMGT reference sequences. For a sequence to be retained, a match of at least six nucleotides to both a V gene segment and a J gene segment was required. Rearrangements were called productive when the CDR3 lacked stop codons and stayed in frame with V and J; all others were non-productive. CDR3 was defined by IMGT convention, running from the second conserved V-encoded cysteine to the conserved J-encoded phenylalanine. The earlier analysis of about 610 of the donors excluded sequences that lacked an unambiguous match to a single V gene segment. An earlier analysis of a few hundred of the donors called V segments functional above 56.7% productive rearrangements and segregating when the between-donor standard deviation exceeded 5%. A statistical classification framework was built to diagnose cytomegalovirus status from the catalog of TCR beta chain sequences. In a later analysis, V and J genes were assigned by comparing TCR nucleotide sequences against IMGT/GENE-DB human TR gene sequences. A later analysis assigned CDR3 sequences and most-parsimonious VDJ recombination scenarios with the TCRdist pipeline. In a later analysis, every TCR beta chain was defined by the combination of its CDR3 amino acid sequence and its V-gene family, and reads without a unique V-gene family were dropped. As a way to deal with suspected cross-contamination and a sequencing artifact, a later analysis dropped approximately 570 nucleotide sequences that were highly shared and had low generation probability. A later analysis calculated a clonal expansion index for each public chain from normalized within-repertoire ranks of inferred template counts. Generation probabilities in a later analysis came from a VDJ recombination model fitted to out-of-frame rearrangements, and those results were checked against IGoR. A later analysis scored TCR-TCR, TCR-HLA and TCR-CMV co-occurrence with hypergeometric tests, applying a repertoire-size bias correction to TCR pairs. False discovery rates were estimated in a later analysis by permuting HLA or CMV assignments 20 times. A later analysis grouped co-occurring TCRs with DBSCAN, adding TCRdist sequence similarity when clustering within HLA-allele-positive subsets. Repertoires with fewer than 30,000 or more than 120,000 public chains were left out of co-occurrence clustering, as were five repertoires with anomalous nucleotide sharing. The clones in this table, taken by TCRdb from immuneACCESS, are in-frame only. Not every clone is retained; where verified, under half of the shortfall comes from an unresolved V gene, and the cause of the rest is unknown. V, J and clone size were drawn from that table, and D and trimming were deduced from the DNA. This sample holds 120,000 to 150,000 clones; over 80% were observed only once. Roughly 2.8% of the sample goes to the ten largest clones.

This TCR was sampled from a woman in her twenties or thirties in good health and CMV-seronegative. Material: PBMCs. The chain couples TRBV4-3 to TRBJ2-2, with the D segment identity uncertain. The nucleotide sequence reads TGCGCCAGCAGCCTCGGAGACCAAAACACCGGGGAGCTGTTTTTT. Its translation is CASSLGDQNTGELFF.